This is a list of T cell receptor beta chains from one sample in a study of siplizumab effects on memory and regulatory T cells. Generated by immunoSEQ multiplex PCR, the TCRdb table keeps only in-frame clones and is missing some. The sample consists of some 99,000 clones, under 95% of them appearing once. The sample taken for sequencing was Tregs sorted from blood. The origin of the receptors is a human donor in good health. The CDR3 runs from the conserved cysteine through the conserved F or W. Fields, in order: clone size, CDR3 length, V gene, D gene, J gene, CDR3 DNA, CDR3 protein. D genes are given only for firm matches. Part of the rows lack a size; the others show once, few, many or a class for expanded clones.

clone_size: NA; cdr3_length: 14; v_call: TRBV9; d_call: NA; j_call: TRBJ2-3; cdr3_nt: TGTGCCAGCAGCGTAGCAGGGTTCTCAGATACGCAGTATTTT; cdr3_aa: CASSVAGFSDTQYF
clone_size: NA; cdr3_length: 13; v_call: TRBV29-1; d_call: NA; j_call: TRBJ2-1; cdr3_nt: TGCAGCGTTACTGTGGACAGATACAATGAGCAGTTCTTC; cdr3_aa: CSVTVDRYNEQFF
clone_size: NA; cdr3_length: 13; v_call: TRBV28; d_call: NA; j_call: TRBJ2-7; cdr3_nt: TGTGCCAGCAGTTTCATCCGTTCCTACGAGCAGTACTTC; cdr3_aa: CASSFIRSYEQYF
clone_size: NA; cdr3_length: 15; v_call: TRBV7-6; d_call: TRBD2; j_call: TRBJ2-3; cdr3_nt: TGTGCCAGCAGCCCGTCCGGGAGGGACACAGATACGCAGTATTTT; cdr3_aa: CASSPSGRDTDTQYF
clone_size: NA; cdr3_length: 15; v_call: TRBV6-1; d_call: TRBD1; j_call: TRBJ2-5; cdr3_nt: TGTGCCAGCAGTGACCCGGGACAGGGGGTGGGGACCCAGTACTTC; cdr3_aa: CASSDPGQGVGTQYF
clone_size: once; cdr3_length: 14; v_call: TRBV7-9; d_call: NA; j_call: TRBJ1-2; cdr3_nt: TGTGCCAGCAGCTTTGGGGGTCAAACTTATGGCTACACCTTC; cdr3_aa: CASSFGGQTYGYTF
clone_size: NA; cdr3_length: 15; v_call: TRBV1; d_call: NA; j_call: TRBJ2-1; cdr3_nt: TGCACCAGCAGCCCGGTCCTAGATTCCCAATCGGTGCAGTTCTTC; cdr3_aa: CTSSPVLDSQSVQFF
clone_size: NA; cdr3_length: 13; v_call: TRBV7-2; d_call: NA; j_call: TRBJ1-6; cdr3_nt: TGTGCCAGCAGCAGGGGAGATAATTCACCCCTCCACTTT; cdr3_aa: CASSRGDNSPLHF
clone_size: few; cdr3_length: 15; v_call: TRBV10-1; d_call: NA; j_call: TRBJ1-1; cdr3_nt: TGCGCCAGCAGTACTCGTCACCATCCAAGGACTGAAGCTTTCTTT; cdr3_aa: CASSTRHHPRTEAFF
clone_size: NA; cdr3_length: 12; v_call: TRBV6-1; d_call: NA; j_call: TRBJ2-3; cdr3_nt: TGTGCCAGCAGTGGACCCACAGATACGCAGTATTTT; cdr3_aa: CASSGPTDTQYF
clone_size: NA; cdr3_length: 15; v_call: TRBV11-2; d_call: NA; j_call: TRBJ2-1; cdr3_nt: TGTGCCAGCAGCCTCTGGAGCGGCCCTTACAATGAGCAGTTCTTC; cdr3_aa: CASSLWSGPYNEQFF
clone_size: NA; cdr3_length: 13; v_call: TRBV14; d_call: NA; j_call: TRBJ1-2; cdr3_nt: TGTGCCAGCAGCCAAAGGGGGGCGCCTGGCTACACCTTC; cdr3_aa: CASSQRGAPGYTF
clone_size: NA; cdr3_length: 13; v_call: TRBV7-9; d_call: NA; j_call: TRBJ2-7; cdr3_nt: TGTGCCAGCAGCTACACAGGGCGATACGAGCAGTACTTC; cdr3_aa: CASSYTGRYEQYF
clone_size: NA; cdr3_length: 13; v_call: TRBV7-2; d_call: NA; j_call: TRBJ1-2; cdr3_nt: TGTGCCAGCAGCTTAACGGGGCTTTATGGCTACACCTTC; cdr3_aa: CASSLTGLYGYTF
clone_size: NA; cdr3_length: 13; v_call: TRBV18; d_call: NA; j_call: TRBJ1-2; cdr3_nt: TGTGCCAGCTTCCCCAGCGGGTTCCAGGGCTACACCTTC; cdr3_aa: CASFPSGFQGYTF
clone_size: NA; cdr3_length: 10; v_call: TRBV6-1; d_call: NA; j_call: TRBJ2-3; cdr3_nt: TGTGCCAGCCGGGGAGATACGCAGTATTTT; cdr3_aa: CASRGDTQYF
clone_size: NA; cdr3_length: 15; v_call: TRBV6-5; d_call: NA; j_call: TRBJ2-1; cdr3_nt: TGTGCCAGCAGTTACTCGTGGGGCGCCTACAATGAGCAGTTCTTC; cdr3_aa: CASSYSWGAYNEQFF
clone_size: NA; cdr3_length: 15; v_call: TRBV7-2; d_call: NA; j_call: TRBJ1-2; cdr3_nt: TGTGCCAGCAGCTTAGTAGGGCAGGGAGGCTCTGGCTACACCTTC; cdr3_aa: CASSLVGQGGSGYTF
clone_size: once; cdr3_length: 17; v_call: TRBV19; d_call: NA; j_call: TRBJ2-3; cdr3_nt: TGTGCCAGTAGTATTGGGGGGGCTTGGCGGCAAGGAGCAACGCAGTATTTT; cdr3_aa: CASSIGGAWRQGATQYF
clone_size: NA; cdr3_length: 15; v_call: TRBV18; d_call: NA; j_call: TRBJ1-2; cdr3_nt: TGTGCCAGCTCACCAGGGGGGTCCCCTAACTATGGCTACACCTTC; cdr3_aa: CASSPGGSPNYGYTF
clone_size: NA; cdr3_length: 15; v_call: TRBV7-2; d_call: NA; j_call: TRBJ1-1; cdr3_nt: TGTGCCAGCAGCTTCGGTCGGGGAGGAGGCACTGAAGCTTTCTTT; cdr3_aa: CASSFGRGGGTEAFF
clone_size: NA; cdr3_length: 14; v_call: TRBV4-1; d_call: NA; j_call: TRBJ2-3; cdr3_nt: TGCGCCAGCAGCCCGACTAGTGGCGCAGATACGCAGTATTTT; cdr3_aa: CASSPTSGADTQYF